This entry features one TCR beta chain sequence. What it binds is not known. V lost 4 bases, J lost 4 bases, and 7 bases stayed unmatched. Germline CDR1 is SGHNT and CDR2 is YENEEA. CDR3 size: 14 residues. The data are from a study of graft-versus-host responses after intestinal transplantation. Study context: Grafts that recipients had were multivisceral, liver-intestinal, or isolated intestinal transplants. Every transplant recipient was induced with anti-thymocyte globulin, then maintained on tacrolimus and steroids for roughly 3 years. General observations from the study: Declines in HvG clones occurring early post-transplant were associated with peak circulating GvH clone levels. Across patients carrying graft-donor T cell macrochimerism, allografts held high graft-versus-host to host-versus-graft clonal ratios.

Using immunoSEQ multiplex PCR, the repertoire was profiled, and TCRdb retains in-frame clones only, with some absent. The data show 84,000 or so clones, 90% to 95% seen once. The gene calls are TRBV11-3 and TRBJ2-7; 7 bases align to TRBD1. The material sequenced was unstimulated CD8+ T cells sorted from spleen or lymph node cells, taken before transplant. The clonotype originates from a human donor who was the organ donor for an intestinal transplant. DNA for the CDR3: TGTGCCAGCAGCTCCAGGACAGGTTTTTACGAGCAGTACTTC. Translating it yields CASSSRTGFYEQYF.